The present TCR beta chain was sequenced within a study of cytomegalovirus exposure and HLA in healthy donors. Study-level findings and limits: As was reported, the classifier diagnosed cytomegalovirus status with high specificity and sensitivity.

PCR employed 60 Vbeta and 13 Jbeta primers. The method was immunoSEQ multiplex PCR; TCRdb's version includes in-frame clones alone and lacks a portion of them. The data show around 110,000 clones, with over 70% seen just once and 1.5% to 2% held by the top ten. Worth noting for this clone: Antigen: not known.

The donors were healthy bone marrow donors. Nominal health characterized the donors when sampled, though unrecorded immune exposures were likely. The CDR3 runs to 14 residues. Germline values: CDR1 SEHNR, CDR2 FQNEAQ (reference sequence). V was pared by 1 base and J by 2 bases, with 7 bases between. This sequence joins TRBV7-9 and TRBJ2-3; D may be TRBD1 (5 bases). This TCR was recovered from a woman aged 18-29 years in good health and CMV-seronegative. The sample consisted of PBMCs. DNA for the CDR3: TGTGCCAGCAGCTTAGAAGGGGACACAGATACGCAGTATTTT. It is translated as CASSLEGDTDTQYF.